These 20 T cell receptor beta chains were sequenced from one sample in a study of vaccination and CD4 T cells after COVID-19. Treatment denoted: 10-day PBMC culture with coronavirus spike peptide pools or control peptides (ViraFEST assay). These receptors' targets are unknown. Sequenced with the Oncomine TCR Beta short-read assay was DNA taken from cultured CD4+ T cells. From the PCR reads, TCRdb called clonotypes with MiXCR, one entry per CDR3 protein. The sample includes approximately 11,000 distinct CDR3 sequences, 55% to 60% seen only once; the top ten take over 20%. Sequencing used CD4+ T cells from blood, cultured in vitro. These receptors came from a human donor who had recovered from COVID-19.

The chain joins TRBV27 to TRBJ1-5, with D unresolved. The CDR3 has 15 amino acids. The germline V and J ends were trimmed by 2 bases and 2 bases, with 10 bases remaining between them. Per germline, CDR1 MNHEY and CDR2 SMNVEV (reference sequence). The CDR3 DNA follows: TGTGCCAGCAGTTTAAAGTGGTATGGCAATCAGCCCCAGCATTTT. Amino acids: CASSLKWYGNQPQHF.

This clonotype was seen more than once but under ten times. V gene TRBV6-1 combines with J gene TRBJ1-5; D may be TRBD1 (6 bases). V shed 5 bases and J shed 2 bases, with 7 bases lying between them. The CDR3 extends over 13 amino acids. CDR1 and CDR2 (germline): MNHNS, SASEGT. The CDR3 DNA sequence: TGTGCCAGCAGTCGACAGGGCAATCAGCCCCAGCATTTT. Translation gives CASSRQGNQPQHF.

J is TRBJ1-2 and V is TRBV7-2; TRBD1 might be the D (6 bases). CDR1 is SGHTA, CDR2 FQGNSA, per germline. V lost 1 base and J 7 bases, leaving 13 bases between the germline ends. This CDR3 has 14 residues. DNA for the CDR3: TGTGCCAGCAGCTTAGTTTCAACAGGGCTTGGCTACACCTTC. Translated: CASSLVSTGLGYTF.

Only one count was recorded for this clonotype. The chain is built from TRBV9 and TRBJ1-1; D ambiguous. Trimming took off 5 bases at V and 3 bases at J, with 11 bases between the two ends. The CDR3 loop spans 13 amino acids. The V gene's germline CDR1 is SGDLS and CDR2 YYNGEE. The CDR3 is CASSRAQHTEAFF. The CDR3 coding sequence is TGTGCCAGCAGTCGGGCGCAGCACACTGAAGCTTTCTTT.

The rearrangement joins TRBV5-1 to TRBJ2-3, with 8 bases lining up with TRBD2. Germline trimming cut 1 base from V and 2 bases from J; bases unmatched to any gene: 6. Per germline, CDR1 SGHRS and CDR2 YFSETQ. This CDR3 has 16 residues. This CDR3 reads CASSLQGGGNTDTQYF. For the CDR3, the DNA is TGCGCCAGCAGCTTGCAGGGCGGGGGGAACACAGATACGCAGTATTTT.

The V gene is TRBV19, the J gene TRBJ1-5, with D unresolved. Per the germline V gene, CDR1 is LNHDA and CDR2 is SQIVND (reference sequence). CDR3 length equals 16 residues. The germline V and J ends were trimmed by 7 bases and 1 base, with 17 bases remaining between them. CDR3 in DNA: TGTGCCAGTAAGGAAGTCCTCAGGCAGAGCAATCAGCCCCAGCATTTT. Translating it yields CASKEVLRQSNQPQHF.

The chain is built from TRBV18 and TRBJ1-2; D not certain. Germline CDR1 is KGHSH and CDR2 is LQKENI. The CDR3 contains 14 residues. The V gene lost 3 bases and the J gene lost 8 bases, with 16 bases spanning the gap. The CDR3 loop reads CASSPIGEQWGYTF. The CDR3 DNA follows: TGTGCCAGCTCACCGATCGGGGAACAATGGGGCTACACCTTC.

The V call is TRBV10-2, the J call TRBJ2-3; a weak D match, TRBD1 (6 bases). V was clipped by 6 bases and J by 0 bases, with 13 bases between them. CDR1 WSHSY and CDR2 SAAADI come from the germline V gene. The CDR3 runs 15 residues. The CDR3 reads CASSLRGVSTDTQYF. The CDR3 DNA sequence: TGCGCCAGCAGCCTCAGGGGAGTAAGCACAGATACGCAGTATTTT.

This chain uses TRBV18 with TRBJ2-7; 13 bases fit TRBD2. From germline, CDR1 is KGHSH and CDR2 LQKENI. Losses at the gene ends were 4 bases for V and 4 bases for J; bases not matched to a gene: 16. The CDR3 contains 19 residues. This CDR3 reads CASSRPAPSGLAGDYEQYF. CDR3 sequence (DNA): TGTGCCAGCTCACGGCCAGCTCCTTCTGGACTAGCGGGGGATTACGAGCAGTACTTC.

In its sample, this clonotype was seen a few times. The chain joins TRBV25-1 to TRBJ2-1, with 10 positions matching TRBD1. Trimming cost V 4 bases and J 0 bases; bases outside gene matches: 3. Germline CDR1 and CDR2: MGHDK and SYGVNS. The CDR3 contains 16 residues. Here the CDR3 DNA reads TGTGCCAGCAGTGTTAGGACAGGGGGCTCCTACAATGAGCAGTTCTTC. Residues: CASSVRTGGSYNEQFF.

The chain recombines TRBV6-2 or TRBV6-3 with TRBJ2-3; possible D gene TRBD2, 6 bases. The V gene lost 6 bases and the J gene lost 1 base, with 11 bases spanning the gap. The CDR3 is made up of 14 amino acids. Per the germline V gene, CDR1 is MNHEY and CDR2 is SVGEGT. The CDR3 nucleotides are TGTGCCAGCAGCCGCGGCGGGGGCACAGATACGCAGTATTTT. Amino acids: CASSRGGGTDTQYF.

The V gene is TRBV6-5, the J gene TRBJ2-5; TRBD2 matches at 9 bases. Trimming cost V 2 bases and J 1 base; bases outside gene matches: 5. This CDR3 comprises 16 residues. Germline CDR1 is MNHEY and CDR2 is SVGAGI. The CDR3 loop reads CASSYGTSGSQETQYF. Here the CDR3 DNA reads TGTGCCAGCAGTTACGGAACTAGCGGGTCCCAAGAGACCCAGTACTTC.

The chain combines TRBV7-8 with TRBJ2-1; tentatively, D is TRBD2 (5 bases). The germline V and J ends were trimmed by 5 bases and 4 bases, with 12 bases remaining between them. The germline gives CDR1 SGHVS, CDR2 FQNEAQ. This CDR3 spans 14 amino acids. CDR3 residues: CASSPRTGYNEQFF. The CDR3 bases are TGTGCCAGCAGCCCGCGCACGGGATACAATGAGCAGTTCTTC.

This clonotype is medium-sized within its sample. V gene TRBV5-1 combines with J gene TRBJ2-7; maybe TRBD1 (5 bases). The CDR3 totals 14 residues. Germline V CDR1 and CDR2: SGHRS, YFSETQ. Trimming took off 0 bases at V and 2 bases at J, with 9 bases between the two ends. DNA of the CDR3: TGCGCCAGCAGCTTGGGACAGATGACCTACGAGCAGTACTTC. It codes for CASSLGQMTYEQYF.

This sequence joins TRBV25-1 and TRBJ2-2, with D uncertain. Trimming left V 3 bases short and J 3 bases short, with 8 bases between. This CDR3 spans 14 amino acids. Germline values: CDR1 MGHDK, CDR2 SYGVNS. In DNA, the CDR3 is TGTGCCAGCAGTGACAGGCAATACACCGGGGAGCTGTTTTTT. This codes for CASSDRQYTGELFF.

The chain uses TRBV21-1 and TRBJ2-7; TRBD1 reflects the table's D call only, with no check against the DNA. TRBV21-1 is a listed pseudogene. This CDR3 comprises 18 residues. DNA for the CDR3: TGTGCCAGCAGCAATCAAATGGGGGCGAGGACAGGATACTACGAGCAGTACTTC. As protein: CASSNQMGARTGYYEQYF.

The chain has TRBV7-6 and TRBJ2-2; a possible D gene is TRBD1 (6 bases). V was pared by 2 bases and J by 5 bases, with 18 bases between. CDR1 and CDR2 (germline): SGHVS, FNYEAQ. CDR3 length: 17 residues. The CDR3 DNA follows: TGTGCCAGCAGCTTACTCCGGACAGAGGAGCAAACCGGGGAGCTGTTTTTT. It specifies CASSLLRTEEQTGELFF.

V and J are TRBV5-1 and TRBJ1-6; D is unresolved. The CDR3 loop spans 13 amino acids. The V end was cut by 0 bases, the J end by 10 bases, with 8 bases between. Germline CDR1 is SGHRS and CDR2 is YFSETQ. The CDR3 loop is CASSLEWESPLHF. CDR3 DNA: TGCGCCAGCAGCTTGGAATGGGAATCACCCCTCCACTTT.

The chain recombines TRBV19 with TRBJ1-1; 10 bases agree with TRBD1. V was clipped by 7 bases and J by 1 base; unmatched bases: 6. The CDR3 contains 15 residues. Germline CDR1 is LNHDA and CDR2 is SQIVND (reference sequence). The CDR3 is CASIQRDRGNTEAFF. CDR3 bases: TGTGCCAGTATTCAGAGGGACAGGGGGAACACTGAAGCTTTCTTT. Full variable domain (outside the CDR3, taken from reference TRBV19 and TRBJ1-1): DGGITQSPKYLFRKEGQNVTLSCEQNLNHDAMYWYRQDPGQGLRLIYYSQIVNDFQKGDIAEGYSVSREKKESFPLTVTSAQKNPTAFYLCASIQRDRGNTEAFFGQGTRLTVV.

This chain joins TRBV12-3 or TRBV12-4 and TRBJ1-6, with 9 bases aligning to TRBD1. Unmatched junction bases numbered 5, after V lost 6 bases and J lost 5 bases. The CDR3 contains 15 residues. CDR3 loop: CASRPDRGDNSPLHF. The CDR3 DNA sequence: TGTGCCAGCAGGCCGGACAGGGGTGATAATTCACCCCTCCACTTT.